Listed below are T cell receptor beta chains from one sample, sequenced in a study of CD8+ T cells in alopecia areata. The method was immunoSEQ multiplex PCR; TCRdb's version includes in-frame clones alone and lacks a portion of them. In the table there are approximately 150,000 clones, 50% to 65% of which are singletons. Sequenced: CD4+ T cells sorted from blood. The receptors come from a human donor in good health. Each CDR3 is given with its conserved first and last residue. The D gene is left open where the match is weak. Expanded clones get a size class; other rows say once, few or many, or leave the size out.

v_call,d_call,j_call,clone_size,cdr3_nt,cdr3_aa
TRBV7-2,.,TRBJ2-2,.,TGTGCCAGCAGCTTAGTTCCCAAGGTCTTGGGGGAGCTGTTTTTT,CASSLVPKVLGELFF
TRBV20-1,.,TRBJ1-3,.,TGCAGTGCCCCCTCTGGAAACACCATATATTTT,CSAPSGNTIYF
TRBV11-2,.,TRBJ2-2,.,TGTGCCAGCAGCCAGACTAGTAAAACCGGGGAGCTGTTTTTT,CASSQTSKTGELFF
TRBV6-5,TRBD2,TRBJ2-2,.,TGTGCCACAGGCGGCCTAGCGGGCACCGGGGAGCTGTTTTTT,CATGGLAGTGELFF
TRBV6-5,.,TRBJ2-2,.,TGTGCCAGCAGGGACACCGGGGAGCTGTTTTTT,CASRDTGELFF
TRBV29-1,.,TRBJ2-1,few,TGCAGCGCCAACAGGAACAACAATGAGCAGTTCTTC,CSANRNNNEQFF
TRBV30,.,TRBJ1-2,.,TGTGCCTGGAGTGAGGCGGGAGTAGCTAACTATGGCTACACCTTC,CAWSEAGVANYGYTF
TRBV29-1,TRBD1,TRBJ2-2,.,TGCAGCGTACCCGGGACAGGGATCACCGGGGAGCTGTTTTTT,CSVPGTGITGELFF
TRBV6-1,.,TRBJ2-7,few,TGTGCCACCGATTCGGACTGGTCCTACGAGCAGTACTTC,CATDSDWSYEQYF
TRBV4-1,TRBD2,TRBJ2-1,few,TGCGCCAGCAGCCGACCCGGGACTAGGGGGCAGTTCTTC,CASSRPGTRGQFF
TRBV25-1,TRBD1,TRBJ1-5,.,TGTGCCAGCAGTGAAGGGACAGGAGGGGCCTGGCCCCAGCATTTT,CASSEGTGGAWPQHF
TRBV29-1,TRBD2,TRBJ2-7,few,TGCAGCGTTACACTAGCGGGAGTTAGTTACGAGCAGTACTTC,CSVTLAGVSYEQYF
TRBV5-6,TRBD2,TRBJ2-5,.,TGTGCCAGCAGCTTGAGTCTAGCGGGATGGCCGGGGCAAGAGACCCAGTACTTC,CASSLSLAGWPGQETQYF
TRBV7-7,TRBD2,TRBJ2-5,once,TGTGCCAGCAGCTTAGCCTCTGCGGGAGTAGAGACCCAGTACTTC,CASSLASAGVETQYF
TRBV28,.,TRBJ1-2,.,TGTGCCAGCAGCCCATCGGACGGGTTCTATGGCTACACCTTC,CASSPSDGFYGYTF
TRBV5-1,.,TRBJ1-1,.,TGCGCCAGCAGCAAAACATCGGCAAGGGTCACGTCTGGGACTGAAGCTTTCTTT,CASSKTSARVTSGTEAFF
TRBV4-1,.,TRBJ2-5,many,TGCGCCAGCAGCCGGTTACCGACAGGCATCGAGACCCAGTACTTC,CASSRLPTGIETQYF
TRBV29-1,.,TRBJ1-5,.,TGCAGCGTTATACACACCGGGGGAGGCAATCAGCCCCAGCATTTT,CSVIHTGGGNQPQHF
TRBV5-1,.,TRBJ2-7,.,TGCGCCAGCAGCTTGGTGGGGGAGCTCCCCTACGAGCAGTACTTC,CASSLVGELPYEQYF
TRBV29-1,.,TRBJ1-4,.,TGCAGCGTTACGCACACTATCGAAAAAGAAAAACTGTTTTTT,CSVTHTIEKEKLFF
TRBV30,.,TRBJ1-4,.,TGTGCCTGGAGTGTAGACGGTTACGGGGCGGGACTGTTTTTT,CAWSVDGYGAGLFF
TRBV5-4,.,TRBJ2-2,.,TGTGCCAGCAGTAGGGGGGTTGACAACACCGGGGAGCTGTTTTTT,CASSRGVDNTGELFF
TRBV10-2,.,TRBJ1-3,few,TGCGCCAGCAGTCGAACCTCTGGAAACACCATATATTTT,CASSRTSGNTIYF
TRBV30,.,TRBJ2-5,once,TGTGCCTGCGACATAGCCCTTACATTGTACTTC,CACDIALTLYF
TRBV15,.,TRBJ2-1,.,TGTGCCACCAGCAGAGATCTAATAGCGATTGAGCAGTTCTTC,CATSRDLIAIEQFF
TRBV29-1,.,TRBJ2-2,few,TGCAGCGTTTATTGGGGAACCGGGGAGCTGTTTTTT,CSVYWGTGELFF
TRBV30,.,TRBJ1-5,.,TGTGCCTGGAGCACGACAGGACGCAATCAGCCCCAGCATTTT,CAWSTTGRNQPQHF
TRBV27,TRBD2,TRBJ2-1,.,TGTGCCAGCAGTCCTGGACTAGCGCTCTACAATGAGCAGTTCTTC,CASSPGLALYNEQFF
TRBV6-6,TRBD2,TRBJ2-2,.,TGTGCCAGCAGTGTTAGCGGGAGAAACACCGGGGAGCTGTTTTTT,CASSVSGRNTGELFF
TRBV2,.,TRBJ2-4,few,TGTGCCAGTGTCCAGGGGTGGACCAAAAACATTCAGTACTTC,CASVQGWTKNIQYF
TRBV2,TRBD2,TRBJ2-5,few,TGTGCCAGCACAGGGTTAGCGGGAGGGGAGACCCAGTACTTC,CASTGLAGGETQYF
TRBV20-1,TRBD1,TRBJ1-1,.,TGCAGTACACAGGGGAGGACTGAAGCTTTCTTT,CSTQGRTEAFF
TRBV29-1,.,TRBJ1-1,.,TGCAGCGTAGGAGAGCGGGGACCCTTTGAAGCTTTCTTT,CSVGERGPFEAFF
TRBV5-1,TRBD2,TRBJ2-1,.,TGCGCCAGCACCCAATCGGGAGGGCCGTACAATGAGCAGTTCTTC,CASTQSGGPYNEQFF
TRBV29-1,.,TRBJ2-5,few,TGCAGCACGCTTGTGGGGGAGACCCAGTACTTC,CSTLVGETQYF
TRBV5-1,.,TRBJ2-5,.,TGCGCCAGCAGCCCTATGGACACCGCGGGAGAGACCCAGTACTTC,CASSPMDTAGETQYF
TRBV7-6,.,TRBJ2-1,once,TGTGCCAGCAGCCAAGGGGGGCATGAGCAGTTCTTC,CASSQGGHEQFF
TRBV5-1,.,TRBJ2-7,.,TGCGCCAGCAGCGATCCGGGACACTCTTCCTACGAGCAGTACTTC,CASSDPGHSSYEQYF
TRBV6-5,.,TRBJ2-7,.,TGTGCCAGCAGTTACGCCTTCCCCACCTACGAGCAGTACTTC,CASSYAFPTYEQYF
TRBV5-6,.,TRBJ1-1,.,TGTGCCAGCAGCTATAGCACTGAAGCTTTCTTT,CASSYSTEAFF
TRBV5-1,.,TRBJ1-4,few,TGCGCCAGCAGCTCGGAACAGGGAAGTCTTCTGTTTTTT,CASSSEQGSLLFF
TRBV29-1,.,TRBJ2-7,.,TGCAGCGTTGACTACGGGGGGCCTTCCTACGAGCAGTACTTC,CSVDYGGPSYEQYF
TRBV25-1,.,TRBJ2-1,.,TGTGCCAGCAGTGAATACGGCAGCCATGAGCAGTTCTTC,CASSEYGSHEQFF
TRBV14,.,TRBJ1-4,.,TGTGCCAGCAGCCAAGAGAACAGGGCCATCAATGAAAAACTGTTTTTT,CASSQENRAINEKLFF
TRBV6-6,.,TRBJ1-2,few,TGTGCCAGCAGTACAGGATATGGCTACACCTTC,CASSTGYGYTF
TRBV29-1,.,TRBJ1-1,.,TGCAGCGTTCGGAGGACAGTACAAGCTTTCTTT,CSVRRTVQAFF
TRBV5-6,.,TRBJ2-7,.,TGTGCCAGCAGCTTTGGGTACGAGCAGTACTTC,CASSFGYEQYF
TRBV29-1,.,TRBJ1-1,.,TGCAGCGTGGGGTGGAACACTGAAGCTTTCTTT,CSVGWNTEAFF
TRBV5-6,.,TRBJ2-5,.,TGTGCCAGCAGCAAAGTCCCCGGGGAGACCCAGTACTTC,CASSKVPGETQYF
TRBV28,.,TRBJ1-2,.,TGTGCCTCCCACTGGGGTGAAAGCTACACCTTC,CASHWGESYTF
TRBV23-1,.,TRBJ2-7,.,TGCGCCAGCAGTCAATCAGGGGCCGTCTCCTACGAGCAGTACTTC,CASSQSGAVSYEQYF
TRBV10-3,.,TRBJ1-1,few,TGTGCCATCAGTAGTATCGCAGGCTGGGGGACTGAAGCTTTCTTT,CAISSIAGWGTEAFF
TRBV20-1,.,TRBJ2-5,.,TGCAGTGCTAGATTGGAGACCCAGTACTTC,CSARLETQYF